This record looks at one T cell receptor (beta chain) sequence and its context. The study drew participants aged about 18 to 89 years from 20 to 30 US areas. The assay was immunoSEQ multiplex PCR, and TCRdb's table has in-frame clones only and misses some. This sample carries 310,000 or so clones, just over 85% of them seen once, and the ten largest clones take 8.5% to 12%. The data originate from a study of blood T cell repertoires in COVID-19. Germline loops: CDR1 SGHDN, CDR2 FVKESK. The CDR3 extends over 16 amino acids. With V trimmed by 1 base and J by 6 bases, 10 bases remained unmatched. V usage is TRBV14 and J usage is TRBJ2-7, with TRBD2 matching 9 bases. The sequence was collected from a woman under 30 who had recovered from COVID-19. Sequencing was performed on PBMCs or T cells enriched from blood (not recorded which). Here the CDR3 reads CASSQGFRGLAGEQYF. The CDR3 bases are TGTGCCAGCAGCCAAGGATTCCGGGGACTAGCAGGCGAGCAGTACTTC.